A single sample is the source of the 3 T cell receptor beta chains below, sequenced in a study of T cell repertoires in urothelial bladder cancer. The table came from immunoSEQ multiplex PCR; TCRdb's copy has only in-frame clones and leaves some out. The sample has fewer than 15,000 clones, 60% to 70% seen once; the top ten hold about 8.9%. Sequencing used tumor-infiltrating cells from bladder cancer. Receptor source: a human donor with urothelial carcinoma.

The CDR3 spells CASRGQTNTGELFF. The CDR3, as DNA: TGTGCCAGCAGGGGACAGACGAACACCGGGGAGCTGTTTTTT. The chain employs TRBV2 and TRBJ2-2, with TRBD1 identical over 7 bases. Germline lookup yields CDR1 SNHLY and CDR2 FYNNEI. Trimming cost V 6 bases and J 0 bases; bases outside gene matches: 1. This CDR3 spans 14 amino acids. Variable domain in full (rest from reference TRBV2 and TRBJ2-2): EPEVTQTPSHQVTQMGQEVILRCVPISNHLYFYWYRQILGQKVEFLVSFYNNEISEKSEIFDDQFSVERPDGSNFTLKIRSTKLEDSAMYFCASRGQTNTGELFFGEGSRLTVL.

This clone appeared a few times. The V gene is TRBV6-5, the J gene TRBJ1-6; maybe TRBD1 (5 bases). Germline CDR1 reads MNHEY; CDR2 reads SVGAGI. V lost 9 bases and J 7 bases, leaving 10 bases between the germline ends. CDR3 size: 12 residues. The CDR3 region has the DNA TGTGCCAGTTCAGGGTCAAATTCACCCCTCCACTTT. It yields the protein CASSGSNSPLHF.

This clone was seen only once. The gene calls are TRBV7-2 and TRBJ2-2; 8 bases fit TRBD2. Germline trimming cut 6 bases from V and 4 bases from J; bases unmatched to any gene: 13. CDR3 length: 17 residues. Germline CDR1 is SGHTA and CDR2 is FQGNSA. The CDR3 DNA reads TGTGCCAGCAGTTACACTATACCGGGACTAGGCACCGGGGAGCTGTTTTTT. Encoded protein: CASSYTIPGLGTGELFF.